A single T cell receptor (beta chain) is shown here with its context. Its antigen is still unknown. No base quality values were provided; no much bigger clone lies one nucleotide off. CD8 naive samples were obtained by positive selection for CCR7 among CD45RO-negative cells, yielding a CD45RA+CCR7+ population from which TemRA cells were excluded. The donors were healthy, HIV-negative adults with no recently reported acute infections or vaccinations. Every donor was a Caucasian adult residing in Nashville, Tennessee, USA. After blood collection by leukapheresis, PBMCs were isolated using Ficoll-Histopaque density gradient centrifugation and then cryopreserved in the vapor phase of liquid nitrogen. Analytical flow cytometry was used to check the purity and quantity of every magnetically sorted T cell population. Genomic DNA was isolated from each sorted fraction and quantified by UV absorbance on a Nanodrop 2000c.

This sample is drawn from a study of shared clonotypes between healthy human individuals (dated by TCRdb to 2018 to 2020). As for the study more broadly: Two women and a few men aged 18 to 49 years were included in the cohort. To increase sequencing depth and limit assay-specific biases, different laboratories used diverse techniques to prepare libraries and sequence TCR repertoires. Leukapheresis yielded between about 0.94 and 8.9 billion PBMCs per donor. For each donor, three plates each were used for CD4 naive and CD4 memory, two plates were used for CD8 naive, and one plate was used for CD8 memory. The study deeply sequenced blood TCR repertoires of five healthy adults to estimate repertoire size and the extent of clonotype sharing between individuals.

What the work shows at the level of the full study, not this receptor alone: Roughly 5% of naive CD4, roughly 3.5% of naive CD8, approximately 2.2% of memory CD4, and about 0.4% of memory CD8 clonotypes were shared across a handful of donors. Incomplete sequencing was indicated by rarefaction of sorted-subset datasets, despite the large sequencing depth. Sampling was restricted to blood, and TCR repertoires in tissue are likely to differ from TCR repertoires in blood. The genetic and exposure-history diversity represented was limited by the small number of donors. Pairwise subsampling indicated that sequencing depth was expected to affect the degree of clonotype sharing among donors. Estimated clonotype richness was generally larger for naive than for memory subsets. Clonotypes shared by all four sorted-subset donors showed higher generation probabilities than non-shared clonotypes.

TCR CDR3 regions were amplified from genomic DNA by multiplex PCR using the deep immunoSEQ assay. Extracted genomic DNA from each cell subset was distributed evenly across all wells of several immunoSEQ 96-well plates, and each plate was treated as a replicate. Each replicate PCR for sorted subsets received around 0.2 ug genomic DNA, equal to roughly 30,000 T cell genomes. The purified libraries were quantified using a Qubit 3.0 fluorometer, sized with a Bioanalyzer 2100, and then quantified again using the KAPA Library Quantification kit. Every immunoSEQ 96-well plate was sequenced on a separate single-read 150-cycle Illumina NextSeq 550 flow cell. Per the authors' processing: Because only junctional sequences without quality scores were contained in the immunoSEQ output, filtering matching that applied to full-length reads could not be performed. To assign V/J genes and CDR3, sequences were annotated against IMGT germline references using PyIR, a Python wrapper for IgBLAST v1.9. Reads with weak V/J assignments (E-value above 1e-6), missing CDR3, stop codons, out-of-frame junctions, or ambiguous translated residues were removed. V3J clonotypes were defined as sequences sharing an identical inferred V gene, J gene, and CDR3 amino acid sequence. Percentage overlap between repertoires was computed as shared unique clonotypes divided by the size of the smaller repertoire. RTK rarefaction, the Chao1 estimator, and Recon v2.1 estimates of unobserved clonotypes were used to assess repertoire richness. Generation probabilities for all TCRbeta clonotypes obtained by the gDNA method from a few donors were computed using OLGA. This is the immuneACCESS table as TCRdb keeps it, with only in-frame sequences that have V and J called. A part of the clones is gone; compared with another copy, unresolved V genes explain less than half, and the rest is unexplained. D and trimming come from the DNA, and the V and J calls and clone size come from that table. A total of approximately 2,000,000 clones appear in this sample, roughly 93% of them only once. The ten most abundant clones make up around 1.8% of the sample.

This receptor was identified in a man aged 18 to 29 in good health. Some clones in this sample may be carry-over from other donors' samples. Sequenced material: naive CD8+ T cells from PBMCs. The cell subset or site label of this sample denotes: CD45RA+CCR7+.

Here the CDR3 is given as CASSASGDYEQYF. The nucleotides are TGTGCCAGCAGTGCGTCAGGGGACTACGAGCAGTACTTC. The chain was built from TRBV6-5 and TRBJ2-7; the D gene is perhaps TRBD1, on 6 matching bases. V is shortened by 5 bases, J by 3 bases, and the region joining them spans 11 bases. CDR1 and CDR2, per the germline V gene, are MNHEY and SVGAGI. Reading from cysteine to phenylalanine, the CDR3 counts 13 amino acids. The DNA shown is the 39-base CDR3, in frame from base 1.